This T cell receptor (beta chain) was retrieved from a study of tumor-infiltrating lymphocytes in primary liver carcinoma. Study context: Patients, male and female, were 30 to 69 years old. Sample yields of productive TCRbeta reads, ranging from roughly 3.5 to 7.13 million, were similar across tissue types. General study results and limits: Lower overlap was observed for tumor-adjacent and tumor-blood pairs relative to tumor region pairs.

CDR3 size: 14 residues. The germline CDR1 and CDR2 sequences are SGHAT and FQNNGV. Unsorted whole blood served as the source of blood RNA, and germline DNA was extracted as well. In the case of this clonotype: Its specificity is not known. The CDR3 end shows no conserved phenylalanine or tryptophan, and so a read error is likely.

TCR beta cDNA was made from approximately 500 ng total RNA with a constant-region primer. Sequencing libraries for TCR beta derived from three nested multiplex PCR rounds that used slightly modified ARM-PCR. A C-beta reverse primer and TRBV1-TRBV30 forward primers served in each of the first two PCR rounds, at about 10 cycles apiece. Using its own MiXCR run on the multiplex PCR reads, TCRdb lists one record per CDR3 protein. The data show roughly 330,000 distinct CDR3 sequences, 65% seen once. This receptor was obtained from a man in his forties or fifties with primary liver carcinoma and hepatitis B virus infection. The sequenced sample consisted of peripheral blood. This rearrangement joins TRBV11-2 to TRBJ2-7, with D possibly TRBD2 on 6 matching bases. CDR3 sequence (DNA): TGTATCAGCAGCTTAGGAGGGGAGCCCTACGAGCAGTACTCC. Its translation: CISSLGGEPYEQYS.